This entry is about one T cell receptor beta chain. The antigen is undetermined. With a J-beta primer mix and a sample-barcoded 5' primer, a second PCR ran 7 to 11 cycles. The study obtained at least 2.5 million CDR3-containing paired-end reads from every sample. From the 5' RACE reads, TCRdb called clonotypes with MiXCR, one entry per CDR3 protein. The table shows about 1 million distinct CDR3 sequences, with more than 40% occurring only once. This sample stems from a study of blood T cells in healthy people across ages. Investigators took around 10 milliliters of peripheral blood from every donor. Overall study results and limits: Since the PBMCs were unsorted, naive and antigen-experienced cells could not be conclusively compared. Investigators viewed diversity estimates from one million T cells as underestimates, the study reported.

The ends were cut back, 1 base at V and 4 bases at J, with 11 bases in the middle. The CDR3 is 15 amino acids. Germline V gene sequence: CDR1 SGHTA, CDR2 FQGNSA. The chain uses TRBV7-2 and TRBJ1-3; no reliable D call. Sequences were obtained from blood. The TCR comes from a woman aged 55-69 years in good health. CDR3 DNA: TGTGCCAGCAGCTTAGGCCCGGGGTACGGAAACACCATATATTTT. Its protein product is CASSLGPGYGNTIYF.